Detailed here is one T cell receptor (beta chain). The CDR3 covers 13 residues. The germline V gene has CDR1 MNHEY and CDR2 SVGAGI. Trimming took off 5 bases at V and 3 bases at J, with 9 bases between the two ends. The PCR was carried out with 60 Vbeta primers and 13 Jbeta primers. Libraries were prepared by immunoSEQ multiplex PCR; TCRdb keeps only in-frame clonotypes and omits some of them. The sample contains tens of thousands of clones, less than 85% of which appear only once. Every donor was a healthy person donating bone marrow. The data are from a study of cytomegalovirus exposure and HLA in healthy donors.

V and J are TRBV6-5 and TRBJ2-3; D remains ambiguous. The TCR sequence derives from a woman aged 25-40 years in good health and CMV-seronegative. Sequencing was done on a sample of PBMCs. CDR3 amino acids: CASSMVSTDTQYF. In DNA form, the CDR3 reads TGTGCCAGCAGTATGGTCAGTACAGATACGCAGTATTTT.